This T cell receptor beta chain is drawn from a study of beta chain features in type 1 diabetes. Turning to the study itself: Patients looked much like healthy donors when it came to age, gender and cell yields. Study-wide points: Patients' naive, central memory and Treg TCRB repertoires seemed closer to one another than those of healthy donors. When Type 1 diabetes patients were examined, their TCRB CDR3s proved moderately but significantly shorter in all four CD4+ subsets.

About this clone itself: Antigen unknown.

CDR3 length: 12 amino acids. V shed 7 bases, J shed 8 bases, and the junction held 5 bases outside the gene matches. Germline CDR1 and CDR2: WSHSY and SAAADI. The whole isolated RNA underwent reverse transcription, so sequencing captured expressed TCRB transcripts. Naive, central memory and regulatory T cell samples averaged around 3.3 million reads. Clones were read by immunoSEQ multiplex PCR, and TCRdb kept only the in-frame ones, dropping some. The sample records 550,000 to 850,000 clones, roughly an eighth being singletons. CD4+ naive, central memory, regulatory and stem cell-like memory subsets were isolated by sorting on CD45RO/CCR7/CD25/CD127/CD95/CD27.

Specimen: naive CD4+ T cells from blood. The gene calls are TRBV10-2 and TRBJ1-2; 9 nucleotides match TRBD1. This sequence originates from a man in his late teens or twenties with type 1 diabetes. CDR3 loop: CASTGTGPGYTF. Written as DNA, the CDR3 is TGCGCCAGCACAGGGACAGGGCCCGGCTACACCTTC.